The 16 T cell receptor beta chains listed next were all sequenced from one sample in a study of CD8 T cells in ankylosing spondylitis. TCRdb independently ran MiXCR on the 5' RACE reads; one entry per CDR3 protein. The table shows 300,000 to 350,000 distinct CDR3 sequences, with roughly 15% occurring only once. Sequenced input: blood, either unsorted or a sorted T cell fraction (not recorded which). The receptors derive from a male donor with ankylosing spondylitis or in good health (not recorded which).

The J gene is TRBJ2-3, the V gene TRBV5-1; the D gene is possibly TRBD2 (6 bases). Trimming pared 4 bases from V and 5 bases from J, leaving 17 bases between. CDR1 is SGHRS, CDR2 YFSETQ, per germline. The CDR3 contains 15 residues. CDR3 region: CASSVDGMGGDTQYF. CDR3 nucleotide sequence: TGCGCCAGCAGCGTGGACGGGATGGGGGGAGATACGCAGTATTTT.

The chain employs TRBV5-1 and TRBJ2-3; 12 bases fit TRBD2. In germline, CDR1 is SGHRS, CDR2 YFSETQ. The J segment lost 0 bases and the V segment lost 4 bases, leaving 6 bases of the junction unmatched. CDR3 length equals 17 residues. The CDR3 is CASSPTGTSGSTDTQYF. The CDR3 bases are TGCGCCAGCAGCCCGACCGGGACTAGCGGGAGCACAGATACGCAGTATTTT.

V gene TRBV27 combines with J gene TRBJ2-7; possibly TRBD1 for D (7 bases). Germline values: CDR1 MNHEY, CDR2 SMNVEV (reference sequence). The CDR3 sequence is 14 residues long. The V end lost 6 bases, the J end lost 3 bases, and 15 bases lay between the germline ends. The CDR3 bases are TGTGCCAGCAGCTTGGACCAGGGGGGCTACGAGCAGTACTTC. Amino acid sequence: CASSLDQGGYEQYF.

This chain joins TRBV5-4 and TRBJ2-1, with 10 bases fitting TRBD2. The CDR3 consists of 16 residues. Germline V gene lookup returns CDR1 SGHNT and CDR2 YYREEE (reference sequence). J was trimmed by 14 bases and V by 3 bases; bases with no gene match: 17. CDR3: CASSSVLAGSLGVEFF. The CDR3 nucleotides read TGTGCCAGCAGCTCGGTACTAGCGGGGTCCCTTGGTGTGGAGTTCTTC.

This clonotype was counted at least ten times. The DNA for the CDR3 is TGTGCCAGCAGCGTAGGCGGGACAGGGGCAAACACCATATATTTT. Translating it yields CASSVGGTGANTIYF. The chain joins TRBV9 to TRBJ1-3; 10 bases fit TRBD1. Per germline, CDR1 SGDLS and CDR2 YYNGEE. J was trimmed by 6 bases and V by 0 bases; bases with no gene match: 3. The CDR3 loop spans 15 amino acids.

This clonotype was counted a few times. The chain joins TRBV10-3 to TRBJ2-1; D is uncertain. The length of the CDR3 is 15 residues. Per germline, CDR1 ENHRY and CDR2 SYGVKD. Trimming took off 2 bases at V and 5 bases at J, with 13 bases between the two ends. The CDR3 protein is CAISERASGHNEQFF. CDR3 bases: TGTGCCATCAGTGAGAGGGCTTCGGGCCACAATGAGCAGTTCTTC.

This clonotype was picked up many times. V gene TRBV27 combines with J gene TRBJ1-6; D not resolved. The germline gives CDR1 MNHEY, CDR2 SMNVEV (reference sequence). V was trimmed by 5 bases and J by 8 bases, leaving 13 bases between them. This CDR3 region has 14 residues. The chain's CDR3 is CASSKVVKDSPLHF. The DNA of the CDR3 is TGTGCCAGCAGTAAGGTGGTTAAGGATTCACCCCTCCACTTT.

This chain uses TRBV12-5 with TRBJ1-5, with D unclear. V gave up 4 bases and J gave up 7 bases, with 8 bases separating them. The CDR3 totals 12 residues. Germline CDR1 LGHNT, CDR2 FRNRAP. CDR3 in amino acids: CASGSPEQPQHF. DNA of the CDR3: TGTGCTAGTGGTTCCCCGGAACAGCCCCAGCATTTT.

Details on this clonotype: This could be a read error, since a much larger clone is one nucleotide away. The rearrangement uses TRBV6-1 and TRBJ2-3; D call uncertain. V was trimmed by 6 bases and J by 4 bases, leaving 17 bases between them. Germline CDR1 and CDR2: MNHNS and SASEGT. The CDR3 runs 15 residues. DNA of the CDR3: TGTGCCAGCAGGTTCATGGTGACCTTGGCAGATACGCAGTATTTT. Translated: CASRFMVTLADTQYF.

This clonotype was observed a handful of times. This chain links TRBV15 with TRBJ1-2, with D maybe TRBD1 (5 bases). There are 14 residues in the CDR3. With 0 bases removed from V and 4 bases from J, the gap between germline ends came to 9 bases. In germline, CDR1 is LNHNV, CDR2 YYDKDF (reference sequence). CDR3 nucleotides: TGTGCCACCAGCAGAGACAGGGTCCTCTATGGCTACACCTTC. Protein: CATSRDRVLYGYTF. Looking up the rest from reference TRBV15 and TRBJ1-2 gives the full variable domain: DAMVIQNPRYQVTQFGKPVTLSCSQTLNHNVMYWYQQKSSQAPKLLFHYYDKDFNNEADTPDNFQSRRPNTSFCFLDIRSPGLGDTAMYLCATSRDRVLYGYTFGSGTRLTVV.

CDR3 in DNA: TGTGCCAGCAGCCAAGAGCGACACAACTCCTACAATGAGCAGTTCTTC. This translates into CASSQERHNSYNEQFF. The gene calls are TRBV3-1 and TRBJ2-1, with D uncertain. The ends were cut back, 0 bases at V and 0 bases at J, with 9 bases in the middle. The CDR3 extends over 16 amino acids. Germline V gene lookup returns CDR1 LGHDT and CDR2 YNNKEL (reference sequence).

This clonotype was observed many times. The chain employs TRBV5-1 and TRBJ1-4, with 7 bases aligning to TRBD1. The CDR3 covers 14 residues. Looked up from germline, CDR1 is SGHRS and CDR2 is YFSETQ. V shed 4 bases and J 8 bases; nucleotides not matched to a gene: 8. The CDR3 nucleotides are TGCGCCAGCAGCCAGGGAGGGGGCTTCGAAAAACTGTTTTTT. Translated: CASSQGGGFEKLFF.

This clonotype was recorded a few times. The chain combines TRBV10-1 with TRBJ2-1; D is possibly TRBD2 (7 bases). V lost 0 bases to trimming and J lost 1 base, with 10 bases between them. Germline loops: CDR1 WNHNN, CDR2 SYGVQD (reference sequence). The CDR3 consists of 16 residues. The CDR3 is CASSESGGVSYNEQFF. CDR3 DNA: TGCGCCAGCAGTGAGTCAGGGGGGGTATCCTACAATGAGCAGTTCTTC.

The rearrangement links TRBV12-3 or TRBV12-4 to TRBJ1-5; TRBD1 aligns across 7 bases. Losses at the gene ends were 6 bases for V and 2 bases for J; bases not matched to a gene: 7. The CDR3 totals 15 residues. The CDR3, as DNA: TGTGCCAGCAGACCATCCGGGACAGGCAATCAGCCCCAGCATTTT. This codes for CASRPSGTGNQPQHF.

In this sample, this clonotype turned up a few times. This rearrangement joins TRBV20-1 to TRBJ2-1, with TRBD2 matching 9 bases. V was clipped by 2 bases and J by 3 bases; unmatched bases: 5. This CDR3 has 15 residues. Germline CDR1 is DFQATT and CDR2 is SNEGSKA (reference sequence). CDR3 amino acids: CSARISGSRYNEQFF. As DNA, the CDR3 is TGCAGTGCTAGAATTAGCGGGAGTCGCTACAATGAGCAGTTCTTC.

Only a few counts were recorded for this clonotype. The chain combines TRBV7-2 with TRBJ2-2; D is undetermined. The V gene lost 2 bases and the J gene lost 3 bases, with 13 bases spanning the gap. Per germline, CDR1 SGHTA and CDR2 FQGNSA. The CDR3 is 16 amino acids. Here the CDR3 DNA reads TGTGCCAGCAGCTTAACGGCCCGAACCTACACCGGGGAGCTGTTTTTT. Translation: CASSLTARTYTGELFF.